This T cell receptor (beta chain) was sequenced during a study of blood T cell repertoires in COVID-19. Turning to the study itself: The United States, Italy and Spain were the sources of the acute and convalescent COVID-19 samples.

Looked up from germline, CDR1 is SQVTM and CDR2 is ANQGSEA. This CDR3 region has 16 residues. With 7 bases clipped from V and 5 bases from J, the junction kept 16 bases outside the gene matches. In the original analysis: Cell counts per sample came from amplifying reference gene primers. The method was immunoSEQ multiplex PCR; TCRdb's version includes in-frame clones alone and lacks a portion of them. That table supplies the V and J calls and clone size; D and trimming were determined from the DNA. The repertoire consists of fewer than 90,000 clones, with roughly 89% occurring once and the leading ten covering roughly 8.1%.

The sample comprised peripheral blood. This clonotype originated in a man aged 25 to 40 with acute or convalescent COVID-19. V and J are TRBV29-1 and TRBJ1-1; 10 nucleotides match TRBD1. This CDR3 reads CSAGTGAVLRRTEAFF. CDR3 in DNA: TGCAGCGCTGGGACAGGGGCCGTCCTCCGGCGAACTGAAGCTTTCTTT.